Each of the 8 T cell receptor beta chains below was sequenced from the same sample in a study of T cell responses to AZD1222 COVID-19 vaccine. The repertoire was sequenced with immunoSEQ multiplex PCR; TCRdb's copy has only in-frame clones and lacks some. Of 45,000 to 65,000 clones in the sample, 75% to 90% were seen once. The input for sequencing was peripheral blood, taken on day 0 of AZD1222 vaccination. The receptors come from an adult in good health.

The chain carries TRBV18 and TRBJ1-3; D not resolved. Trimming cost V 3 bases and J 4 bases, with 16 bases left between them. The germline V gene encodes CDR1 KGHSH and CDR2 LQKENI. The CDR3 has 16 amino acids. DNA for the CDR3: TGTGCCAGCTCACCGCTGGACTCCCGAGGAGGAAACACCATATATTTT. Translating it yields CASSPLDSRGGNTIYF. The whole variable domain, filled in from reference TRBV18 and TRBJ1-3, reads NAGVMQNPRHLVRRRGQEARLRCSPMKGHSHVYWYRQLPEEGLKFMVYLQKENIIDESGMPKERFSAEFPKEGPSILRIQQVVRGDSAAYFCASSPLDSRGGNTIYFGEGSWLTVV.

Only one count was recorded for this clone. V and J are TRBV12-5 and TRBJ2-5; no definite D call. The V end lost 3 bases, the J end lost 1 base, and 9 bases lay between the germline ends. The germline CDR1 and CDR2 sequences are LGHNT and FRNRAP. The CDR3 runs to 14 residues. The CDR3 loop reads CASGLGRTQETQYF. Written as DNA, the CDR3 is TGTGCTAGTGGTTTAGGGCGGACCCAAGAGACCCAGTACTTC.

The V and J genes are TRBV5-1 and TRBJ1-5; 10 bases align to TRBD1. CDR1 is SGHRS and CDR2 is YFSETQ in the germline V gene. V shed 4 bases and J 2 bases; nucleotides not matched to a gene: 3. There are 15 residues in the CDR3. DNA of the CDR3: TGCGCCAGCAGCAGGACAGGGGGTGGCAATCAGCCCCAGCATTTT. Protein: CASSRTGGGNQPQHF.

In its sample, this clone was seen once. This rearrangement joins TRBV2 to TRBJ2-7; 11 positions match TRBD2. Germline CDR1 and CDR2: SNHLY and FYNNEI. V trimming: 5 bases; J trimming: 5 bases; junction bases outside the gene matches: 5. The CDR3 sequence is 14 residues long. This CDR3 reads CASSTLAGVDEQYF. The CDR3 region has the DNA TGTGCCAGCAGTACACTAGCGGGAGTCGACGAGCAGTACTTC.

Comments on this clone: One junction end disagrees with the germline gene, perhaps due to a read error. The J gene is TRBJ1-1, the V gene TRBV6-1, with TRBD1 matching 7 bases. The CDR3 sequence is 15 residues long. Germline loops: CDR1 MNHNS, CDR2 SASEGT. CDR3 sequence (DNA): TGTGCCAGCTGTGACCAGAGGGACAGTACGGATGAAGCTTTCTTT. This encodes CASCDQRDSTDEAFF.

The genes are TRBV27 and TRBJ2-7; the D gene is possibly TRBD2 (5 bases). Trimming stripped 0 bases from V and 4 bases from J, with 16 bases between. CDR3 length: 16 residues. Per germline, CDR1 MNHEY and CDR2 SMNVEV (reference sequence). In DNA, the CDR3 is TGTGCCAGCAGTTTATCGATGAGAGGAGGAGCGTACGAGCAGTACTTC. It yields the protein CASSLSMRGGAYEQYF.

CDR3 nucleotide sequence: TGTGCCAGCTCGGACAAGATTAACTATGGCTACACCTTC. This codes for CASSDKINYGYTF. The genes are TRBV18 and TRBJ1-2; a weak D match, TRBD1 (5 bases). The V gene's germline CDR1 is KGHSH and CDR2 LQKENI. V was clipped by 6 bases and J by 1 base, with 9 bases between them. This CDR3 has 13 residues.

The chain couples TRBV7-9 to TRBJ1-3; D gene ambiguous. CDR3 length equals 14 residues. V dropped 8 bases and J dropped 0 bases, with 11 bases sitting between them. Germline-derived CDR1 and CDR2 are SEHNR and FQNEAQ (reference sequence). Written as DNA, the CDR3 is TGTGCCAGCGCTAAGTCCTTCTCTGGAAACACCATATATTTT. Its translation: CASAKSFSGNTIYF. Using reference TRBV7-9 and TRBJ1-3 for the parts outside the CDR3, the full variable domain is DTGVSQNPRHKITKRGQNVTFRCDPISEHNRLYWYRQTLGQGPEFLTYFQNEAQLEKSRLLSDRFSAERPKGSFSTLEIQRTEQGDSAMYLCASAKSFSGNTIYFGEGSWLTVV.